These T cell receptor beta chains were read from a single sample in a study of graft-versus-host responses after intestinal transplantation. Their antigens remain unidentified. The method was immunoSEQ multiplex PCR; TCRdb's version includes in-frame clones alone and lacks a portion of them. This sample has some 100,000 clones, with 85% to 95% found just once. The sequencing here drew on unstimulated CD8+ T cells sorted from spleen or lymph node cells, taken before transplant. Receptors originate from a human donor who was the organ donor for an intestinal transplant. Both conserved end residues are part of each CDR3. Each record gives: J gene, D gene, clone size, V gene, CDR3 protein, CDR3 DNA. A D gene is named only where the DNA matches it firmly. Rows may omit the clone size; those that give it use once, few, many or a size class.

TRBJ2-5 | . | . | TRBV2 | CASISRQNQETQYF | TGTGCCAGCATTAGCCGACAGAACCAAGAGACCCAGTACTTC
TRBJ1-6 | . | . | TRBV5-5 | CASSLGRLSPLHF | TGTGCCAGCAGCTTGGGCAGACTTTCACCCCTCCACTTT
TRBJ2-1 | TRBD2 | once | TRBV7-8 | CASWAGGHYNEQFF | TGTGCCAGCTGGGCGGGAGGCCACTACAATGAGCAGTTCTTC
TRBJ2-2 | . | once | TRBV5-4 | CASSLGADDTGELFF | TGTGCCAGCAGCTTGGGAGCGGACGACACCGGGGAGCTGTTTTTT
TRBJ2-4 | TRBD1 | . | TRBV19 | CASSIIPGTGNAKNIQYF | TGTGCCAGTAGTATAATCCCCGGGACAGGGAATGCCAAAAACATTCAGTACTTC
TRBJ2-7 | . | few | TRBV5-6 | CASSLSDEQYF | TGTGCCAGCAGCTTGTCGGACGAGCAGTACTTC
TRBJ2-7 | . | . | TRBV4-1 | CASSYAQAYEQYF | TGCGCCAGCAGCTACGCACAGGCCTACGAGCAGTACTTC
TRBJ1-2 | . | . | TRBV6-5 | CASSYLQEVNYGYTF | TGTGCCAGCAGTTACCTCCAGGAGGTCAACTATGGCTACACCTTC
TRBJ1-1 | TRBD1 | . | TRBV6-1 | CATRTGQGNFPEAFF | TGTGCCACCCGGACCGGACAGGGCAATTTCCCGGAAGCTTTCTTT
TRBJ2-1 | . | once | TRBV2 | CASSGTRGSSYNEQFF | TGTGCCAGCAGTGGTACTAGAGGCAGCTCCTACAATGAGCAGTTCTTC
TRBJ1-5 | . | . | TRBV19 | CASSIDVGGSNQPQHF | TGTGCCAGTAGTATAGATGTTGGGGGGTCTAATCAGCCCCAGCATTTT
TRBJ2-6 | . | . | TRBV7-9 | CASSLAGRDSGANVLTF | TGTGCCAGCAGCTTAGCCGGACGGGACTCTGGGGCCAACGTCCTGACTTTC
TRBJ2-1 | TRBD2 | once | TRBV7-2 | CASSLGITSGAHEQFF | TGTGCCAGCAGCTTAGGAATCACTAGCGGGGCGCATGAGCAGTTCTTC
TRBJ1-5 | . | . | TRBV5-6 | CAGSLGTDYYSNQPQHF | TGTGCCGGCAGCTTGGGGACGGACTACTATAGCAATCAGCCCCAGCATTTT
TRBJ2-1 | . | once | TRBV5-5 | CASSYGLNEQFF | TGTGCCAGCAGCTACGGACTCAATGAGCAGTTCTTC
TRBJ2-7 | TRBD1 | . | TRBV10-3 | CAIGDRSPYEQYF | TGTGCCATCGGGGACAGGTCGCCCTACGAGCAGTACTTC
TRBJ1-3 | TRBD1 | . | TRBV9 | CASSSTGAGNTIYF | TGTGCCAGCAGCTCCACAGGGGCTGGAAACACCATATATTTT
TRBJ2-3 | TRBD2 | once | TRBV4-2 | CASSRPGTSGGPRVTDTQYF | TGTGCCAGCAGCAGACCTGGGACTAGCGGGGGCCCCAGGGTCACAGATACGCAGTATTTT
TRBJ2-3 | TRBD1 | . | TRBV28 | CATGDSSDTQYF | TGTGCCACTGGGGACAGCTCAGATACGCAGTATTTT
TRBJ1-1 | . | . | TRBV11-2 | CASTPYRGGGYVNEAFF | TGTGCCAGCACCCCGTACCGGGGGGGCGGTTATGTCAATGAAGCTTTCTTT
TRBJ1-2 | TRBD1 | . | TRBV2 | CASSETPGTGVNYGYTF | TGTGCCAGCAGCGAAACCCCCGGGACAGGGGTTAACTATGGCTACACCTTC
TRBJ2-1 | TRBD2 | . | TRBV13 | CASSTRLAGSHNEQFF | TGTGCCAGCAGCACCCGACTAGCGGGCAGCCACAATGAGCAGTTCTTC
TRBJ2-1 | . | . | TRBV11-1 | CASSPRLTSYNEQFF | TGTGCCAGCAGCCCTCGACTGACCTCCTACAATGAGCAGTTCTTC
TRBJ1-2 | . | . | TRBV6-5 | CASSYSQGPLNYGYTF | TGTGCCAGCAGTTATTCCCAGGGGCCTTTGAACTATGGCTACACCTTC
TRBJ1-1 | TRBD1 | . | TRBV2 | CASQQGAMNTEAFF | TGTGCCAGTCAACAGGGGGCAATGAACACTGAAGCTTTCTTT
TRBJ2-7 | TRBD2 | . | TRBV5-1 | CASSPGGEQYF | TGCGCCAGCAGCCCGGGGGGGGAGCAGTACTTC
TRBJ2-7 | TRBD1 | few | TRBV10-3 | CALAGGSTSEQYF | TGTGCCTTAGCAGGGGGCAGCACCAGCGAGCAGTACTTC
TRBJ2-3 | . | . | TRBV30 | CAWKGDHTDTQYF | TGTGCCTGGAAGGGGGACCACACAGATACGCAGTATTTT
TRBJ2-1 | . | . | TRBV11-3 | CASRSSNEQFF | TGTGCCAGCCGAAGTAGCAATGAGCAGTTCTTC
TRBJ1-3 | . | . | TRBV5-6 | CASSLVSGDLNTIYF | TGTGCCAGCAGCTTGGTCTCAGGGGATTTAAACACCATATATTTT
TRBJ2-7 | . | . | TRBV7-9 | CASSFSGEQYF | TGTGCCAGCAGCTTTAGCGGCGAGCAGTACTTC
TRBJ2-7 | . | once | TRBV28 | CASMGHFWYEQYF | TGTGCCAGCATGGGACATTTTTGGTACGAGCAGTACTTC
TRBJ1-5 | . | . | TRBV4-3 | CASSQDRSAGWAQPQHF | TGCGCCAGCAGCCAAGATCGGTCGGCAGGGTGGGCTCAGCCCCAGCATTTT
TRBJ2-1 | TRBD2 | . | TRBV7-9 | CASSLSGRNGNEQFF | TGTGCCAGCAGCTTAAGCGGGAGAAATGGCAATGAGCAGTTCTTC
TRBJ1-6 | . | . | TRBV28 | CASSLRQDNSPLHF | TGTGCCAGCAGTTTAAGGCAGGATAATTCACCCCTCCACTTT
TRBJ2-4 | . | . | TRBV7-8 | CASSLAWGTGANIQYF | TGTGCCAGCAGCTTAGCGTGGGGGACGGGAGCCAACATTCAGTACTTC
TRBJ2-7 | . | . | TRBV7-9 | CASSLVPYYEQYF | TGTGCCAGCAGCTTAGTTCCTTACTACGAGCAGTACTTC